Below, 24 T cell receptor beta chains from the same sample are listed, as sequenced in a study of cytomegalovirus exposure and HLA in healthy donors. Sequencing was performed with immunoSEQ multiplex PCR; in TCRdb, only in-frame clones are kept and a portion is missing. The sample lists 150,000 or so clones, about 87% occurring once. The source material was PBMCs. The receptors derive from a woman in her 30s in good health and CMV-seropositive.

This clone was found once. The chain links TRBV15 to TRBJ1-6; TRBD1 aligns across 9 bases. CDR1 is LNHNV and CDR2 is YYDKDF in the germline V gene (reference sequence). The J segment lost 8 bases and the V segment lost 5 bases, leaving 7 bases of the junction unmatched. The CDR3 loop spans 15 amino acids. CDR3 in DNA: TGTGCCACCAGCCCGGACAGGGGACTTGATTCACCCCTCCACTTT. This encodes CATSPDRGLDSPLHF.

The chain recombines TRBV6-1 with TRBJ2-1; TRBD1 is a possible D gene (5 bases). CDR3 size: 15 residues. Germline loops: CDR1 MNHNS, CDR2 SASEGT. Trimming left V 3 bases short and J 3 bases short, with 12 bases between. This CDR3 is CASSDRAGIYNEQFF. Written as DNA, the CDR3 is TGTGCCAGCAGTGATCGGGCAGGGATCTACAATGAGCAGTTCTTC.

This clone was observed a single time. The CDR3: CASSFPGQGREQYF. As DNA, the CDR3 is TGTGCCAGCAGCTTTCCGGGACAGGGGCGCGAGCAGTACTTC. The genes are TRBV7-9 and TRBJ2-7, with TRBD1 matching over 10 bases. The V gene's germline CDR1 is SEHNR and CDR2 FQNEAQ (reference sequence). After removal of 3 bases from V and 6 bases from J, the junction contained 5 bases not matched to a gene. This CDR3 is 14 amino acids long. The whole variable domain, remainder taken from reference TRBV7-9 and TRBJ2-7, is DTGVSQNPRHKITKRGQNVTFRCDPISEHNRLYWYRQTLGQGPEFLTYFQNEAQLEKSRLLSDRFSAERPKGSFSTLEIQRTEQGDSAMYLCASSFPGQGREQYFGPGTRLTVT.

This chain uses TRBV6-5 with TRBJ2-1; possible D gene TRBD2, 5 bases. CDR1 is MNHEY, CDR2 SVGAGI, per germline. Trimming pared 7 bases from V and 7 bases from J, leaving 20 bases between. This CDR3 comprises 15 residues. The CDR3 sequence is CASTSLVRPGNEQFF. The CDR3 DNA is TGTGCCAGCACCTCCCTTGTTCGGCCGGGAAATGAGCAGTTCTTC.

Here the CDR3 DNA reads TGTGCCAGCAGCTGGGACAGGGGGGGTCAGCCCCAGCATTTT. Translating gives CASSWDRGGQPQHF. The gene calls are TRBV7-8 and TRBJ1-5, with 11 bases fitting TRBD1. Germline loops: CDR1 SGHVS, CDR2 FQNEAQ. CDR3 length equals 14 residues. The ends lost 4 bases at V and 6 bases at J; junction bases unmatched: 2.

The chain's CDR3 is CASSLTSTPYQETQYF. The DNA for the CDR3 is TGTGCCAGCAGTCTCACTAGCACCCCGTACCAAGAGACCCAGTACTTC. The chain couples TRBV27 to TRBJ2-5, with D maybe TRBD2 (6 bases). The germline V gene has CDR1 MNHEY and CDR2 SMNVEV (reference sequence). This CDR3 has 16 amino acids. V dropped 5 bases and J dropped 0 bases, with 16 bases sitting between them.

This sequence joins TRBV6-6 and TRBJ2-7, with D tentatively TRBD1 (6 bases). Trimming took off 0 bases at V and 4 bases at J, with 16 bases between the two ends. Germline-derived CDR1 and CDR2 are MNHNY and SVGAGI (reference sequence). The CDR3 spans 16 residues. CDR3 DNA: TGTGCCAGCAGTTACTCGACGATACAGGGTGGGTACGAGCAGTACTTC. Its translation: CASSYSTIQGGYEQYF.

This chain links TRBV2 with TRBJ1-1; D unclear. CDR3 length equals 13 residues. Trimming shortened V by 5 bases and J by 3 bases, and 10 bases separated the two germline ends. The germline gives CDR1 SNHLY, CDR2 FYNNEI. The CDR3 coding sequence is TGTGCCAGCAGTCCATTAGAGGACACTGAAGCTTTCTTT. As protein: CASSPLEDTEAFF. The variable domain in full, completed from reference TRBV2 and TRBJ1-1, reads EPEVTQTPSHQVTQMGQEVILRCVPISNHLYFYWYRQILGQKVEFLVSFYNNEISEKSEIFDDQFSVERPDGSNFTLKIRSTKLEDSAMYFCASSPLEDTEAFFGQGTRLTVV.

The chain employs TRBV28 and TRBJ2-7, with 7 bases fitting TRBD1. The CDR3 runs 14 residues. V lost 4 bases and J lost 4; bases outside the gene matches: 7. Germline V gene data show CDR1 as MDHEN and CDR2 as SYDVKM. CDR3 bases: TGTGCCAGCAGTTCAGGGACAGCTTTGTACGAGCAGTACTTC. Its translation: CASSSGTALYEQYF.

This clone was found once. This rearrangement joins TRBV7-8 to TRBJ2-5; tentative D call: TRBD2 (6 bases). CDR1 is SGHVS and CDR2 is FQNEAQ in the germline V gene. V was shortened by 2 bases and J by 5 bases, with 15 bases between the two germline ends. The CDR3 totals 15 residues. CDR3 sequence reads: CASSLLTVRGETQYF. In DNA, the CDR3 is TGTGCCAGCAGCTTATTAACAGTTCGGGGGGAGACCCAGTACTTC.

The gene calls are TRBV6-5 and TRBJ2-3; D is uncertain. V was cut by 6 bases and J by 9 bases, with 13 bases left in between. CDR3 length: 12 residues. CDR1 and CDR2 (germline): MNHEY, SVGAGI. Here the CDR3 DNA reads TGTGCCAGCAGCGGTACCACGCGCACGCAGTATTTT. Translation: CASSGTTRTQYF.

CDR3 loop: CASRDRAYNEQFF. CDR3 nucleotides: TGTGCCAGCAGAGACAGGGCCTACAATGAGCAGTTCTTC. The chain uses TRBV2 and TRBJ2-1; 7 nucleotides match TRBD1. From germline, CDR1 is SNHLY and CDR2 FYNNEI. This CDR3 spans 13 amino acids. V shed 6 bases and J 2 bases; nucleotides not matched to a gene: 1.

V and J are TRBV28 and TRBJ1-2; D call uncertain. Trimming removed 5 bases at V and 2 bases at J, with 15 bases between. The CDR3 runs 15 residues. Per the germline V gene, CDR1 is MDHEN and CDR2 is SYDVKM. CDR3 loop: CASSLAPPENYGYTF. The CDR3 DNA sequence: TGTGCCAGCAGTCTAGCCCCCCCCGAGAACTATGGCTACACCTTC.

The chain combines TRBV14 with TRBJ1-2; 8 bases map to TRBD1. Germline-derived CDR1 and CDR2 are SGHDN and FVKESK. With 1 base clipped from V and 6 bases from J, the junction kept 7 bases outside the gene matches. The CDR3 spans 15 residues. CDR3 sequence (DNA): TGTGCCAGCAGCCAAGTCCACAGGGGGGCCCATGGCTACACCTTC. Protein: CASSQVHRGAHGYTF. Based on the CDR3 plus reference TRBV14 and TRBJ1-2, the full variable domain is EAGVTQFPSHSVIEKGQTVTLRCDPISGHDNLYWYRRVMGKEIKFLLHFVKESKQDESGMPNNRFLAERTGGTYSTLKVQPAELEDSGVYFCASSQVHRGAHGYTFGSGTRLTVV.

The gene calls are TRBV5-4 and TRBJ2-1; the match to TRBD2 covers 8 bases. V trimming: 5 bases; J trimming: 8 bases; junction bases outside the gene matches: 9. This CDR3 region has 14 residues. The germline CDR1 and CDR2 sequences are SGHNT and YYREEE (reference sequence). The CDR3 bases are TGTGCCAGCAGTACTAGCGGCCTCCCTCATGAGCAGTTCTTC. This translates into CASSTSGLPHEQFF.

CDR3 DNA sequence: TGTGCCAGCAGCTTAATCCTGACAGGACAAGAGACCCAGTACTTC. Protein product: CASSLILTGQETQYF. The chain combines TRBV11-1 with TRBJ2-5; the D gene is possibly TRBD1 (6 bases). The germline CDR1 and CDR2 sequences are SGHAT and FQDESV (reference sequence). This CDR3 comprises 15 residues. Trimming shortened V by 2 bases and J by 2 bases, and 12 bases separated the two germline ends.

V gene TRBV2 combines with J gene TRBJ1-3; possibly TRBD1 for D (6 bases). CDR3 length equals 14 residues. Trimming pared 7 bases from V and 4 bases from J, leaving 14 bases between. CDR1 is SNHLY and CDR2 is FYNNEI in the germline V gene. Here the CDR3 reads CASIFDRSGNTIYF. In DNA form, the CDR3 reads TGTGCCAGCATCTTTGACAGGTCAGGAAACACCATATATTTT.

The J gene is TRBJ1-5, the V gene TRBV15; D might be TRBD1 (5 bases). Germline loops: CDR1 LNHNV, CDR2 YYDKDF (reference sequence). The CDR3 has 17 amino acids. The V and J ends lost 0 bases and 0 bases respectively, with 12 bases between them. CDR3 region: CATSRDRGLNSNQPQHF. Here the CDR3 DNA reads TGTGCCACCAGCAGAGATAGGGGACTGAATAGCAATCAGCCCCAGCATTTT.

The chain links TRBV15 to TRBJ2-2; D may be TRBD2 (6 bases). V gave up 1 base and J gave up 2 bases, with 14 bases separating them. The germline gives CDR1 LNHNV, CDR2 YYDKDF (reference sequence). This CDR3 has 17 amino acids. The CDR3 nucleotides read TGTGCCACCAGCAGAGCCCGGGCGGGGAAAAACACCGGGGAGCTGTTTTTT. Encoded protein: CATSRARAGKNTGELFF.

This clone was observed once. The rearrangement uses TRBV19 and TRBJ2-2; weak D call: TRBD1 (6 bases). Germline V lookup: CDR1 LNHDA, CDR2 SQIVND (reference sequence). This CDR3 has 13 residues. Trimming removed 5 bases at V and 4 bases at J, with 8 bases between. CDR3 nucleotides: TGTGCCAGTAGTCGGACAGCCACCGGGGAGCTGTTTTTT. This encodes CASSRTATGELFF.

The V call is TRBV28, the J call TRBJ2-7, with unresolved D. With 5 bases removed from V and 6 bases from J, the gap between germline ends came to 17 bases. Germline V lookup: CDR1 MDHEN, CDR2 SYDVKM. This CDR3 region has 14 residues. CDR3 sequence reads: CASSRQIHWVEQYF. The CDR3 bases are TGTGCCAGCAGTCGACAAATCCACTGGGTCGAGCAGTACTTC.

V is TRBV7-9 and J is TRBJ2-7; 8 bases match TRBD1. The CDR3 totals 13 residues. The V gene end was trimmed by 5 bases and the J gene end by 3 bases; junction bases not matched to a gene: 3. Germline V gene data show CDR1 as SEHNR and CDR2 as FQNEAQ (reference sequence). CDR3 in DNA: TGTGCCAGCAGCCCAGGACAGGGCTACGAGCAGTACTTC. Its translation: CASSPGQGYEQYF.

V gene TRBV5-1 combines with J gene TRBJ1-2; 8 bases map to TRBD1. This CDR3 region has 19 residues. Trimming at V came to 4 bases and at J to 4 bases, leaving 21 bases not matched to a gene. Germline V gives CDR1 SGHRS, CDR2 YFSETQ. CDR3 loop: CASSPDRGSRGALSYGYTF. The CDR3 bases are TGCGCCAGCAGCCCCGACAGGGGATCGAGAGGCGCCTTGAGCTATGGCTACACCTTC.

The chain joins TRBV28 to TRBJ1-4; possibly TRBD1 for D (5 bases). The CDR3 length is 17 residues. CDR1 is MDHEN, CDR2 SYDVKM, per germline. V gave up 0 bases and J gave up 8 bases, with 19 bases separating them. CDR3 DNA sequence: TGTGCCAGCAGTTTATGGGCCCCAGGGCCTTCCTTAGAAAAACTGTTTTTT. The encoded protein is CASSLWAPGPSLEKLFF.